This T cell receptor beta chain came from a study of T cells after somatic rescue of genetic block. The assay was immunoSEQ multiplex PCR, and TCRdb's table has in-frame clones only and misses some. The sample lists 70,000 to 85,000 clones; roughly 93% were seen once. Germline assignment: CDR1 MGHDK and CDR2 SYGVNS. The germline V and J ends were trimmed by 0 bases and 4 bases, with 18 bases remaining between them. CDR3 length: 17 amino acids. The rearrangement joins TRBV25-1 to TRBJ2-5, with D maybe TRBD2 (7 bases). Material: peripheral blood mononuclear cells (PBMCs). This TCR was recovered from a man aged 25-45 years. CDR3 sequence reads: CASSEYGGGGRGETQYF. DNA for the CDR3: TGTGCCAGCAGTGAATATGGGGGCGGGGGTAGGGGAGAGACCCAGTACTTC.